Presented here are 28 T cell receptor beta chains from one specimen sequenced in a study of vaccination effects on CD4 cells after COVID-19 (dated by TCRdb to between 2021 and 2024). No antigen has been identified for these receptors. In the ViraFEST assay, PBMC were stimulated with viral peptide pools, and antigen-specific CD4+ T cell clonotypes were then identified by expansion using TCR sequencing. After more than nine days of culture, CD4+ T cells were isolated with the EasySep CD4+ T cell isolation kit. Healthy vaccine recipients had no prior SARS-CoV-2 infection, confirmed by negative nucleocapsid antibodies before and after vaccination. Libraries came from the immunoSEQ multiplex PCR assay. Drawn from immuneACCESS, this table holds only the in-frame rearrangements with V and J called that TCRdb kept. Clones are partly lost; checked studies trace under half to an unresolved V gene and leave the rest unexplained. This sample holds 70,000 to 75,000 clones; 65% to 85% were observed only once. The ten most abundant clones make up 3.5% to 4.5% of the sample.

The sequenced sample was CD4+ T cells from PBMCs cultured with HCoV-OC43 spike peptides, obtained before COVID-19 vaccination. What this sample's cell subset or site label stands for: HCoV-OC43 spike overlapping peptide pool stimulation. The receptors were gathered from a human donor who received a COVID-19 vaccine.

The V and J genes are TRBV12-5 and TRBJ2-3; 8 bases are shared with TRBD1. The V segment lost 6 bases and the J segment 4 bases; nucleotides outside the gene matches: 9. This CDR3 is 15 amino acids long. CDR1 LGHNT and CDR2 FRNRAP come from the germline V gene. CDR3 residues: CASGAGQVGADTQYF. The CDR3 bases are TGTGCTAGTGGCGCGGGACAGGTAGGCGCAGATACGCAGTATTTT.

The rearrangement joins TRBV18 to TRBJ2-5, with a tentative D call TRBD2 (7 bases). The V and J ends lost 3 bases and 7 bases respectively, with 15 bases between them. CDR1 and CDR2 from the germline V gene are KGHSH and LQKENI. This CDR3 has 14 residues. The CDR3 DNA follows: TGTGCCAGCTCACCCTCTCGCGGGGGCGGGACCCAGTACTTC. This codes for CASSPSRGGGTQYF.

The chain joins TRBV5-4 to TRBJ1-2; D is ambiguous. Trimming pared 4 bases from V and 2 bases from J, leaving 6 bases between. The CDR3 sequence is 12 residues long. Germline V gene sequence: CDR1 SGHNT, CDR2 YYREEE (reference sequence). In DNA form, the CDR3 reads TGTGCCAGCAGCAGAGAAAACTATGGCTACACCTTC. It yields the protein CASSRENYGYTF. The complete variable domain, with remaining parts taken from reference TRBV5-4 and TRBJ1-2, reads ETGVTQSPTHLIKTRGQQVTLRCSSQSGHNTVSWYQQALGQGPQFIFQYYREEENGRGNFPPRFSGLQFPNYSSELNVNALELDDSALYLCASSRENYGYTFGSGTRLTVV.

The V gene is TRBV5-1, the J gene TRBJ1-1; no firm D call. There are 15 residues in the CDR3. Trimming cost V 3 bases and J 1 base, with 13 bases left between them. Germline CDR1 SGHRS, CDR2 YFSETQ. The CDR3 DNA reads as TGCGCCAGCAGCTCCAGTTTTGCCCCGAACACTGAAGCTTTCTTT. Translated, it gives CASSSSFAPNTEAFF.

The rearrangement joins TRBV5-1 to TRBJ2-5; tentative D call: TRBD1 (5 bases). The germline V gene encodes CDR1 SGHRS and CDR2 YFSETQ. V was trimmed by 4 bases and J by 2 bases, leaving 15 bases between them. This CDR3 spans 15 amino acids. The CDR3 DNA sequence: TGCGCCAGCAGCAGCACAGGACAAGCACAAGAGACCCAGTACTTC. Encoded protein: CASSSTGQAQETQYF.

The chain uses TRBV19 and TRBJ2-2, with TRBD2 identical over 9 bases. Germline loops: CDR1 LNHDA, CDR2 SQIVND (reference sequence). This CDR3 contains 17 residues. V trimming: 7 bases; J trimming: 4 bases; junction bases outside the gene matches: 13. Written as DNA, the CDR3 is TGTGCCAGTACTCCGGGTGCGGGGGGGCAGCGCACCGGGGAGCTGTTTTTT. Its protein is CASTPGAGGQRTGELFF.

The rearrangement uses TRBV5-5 and TRBJ1-1; no clear D gene. The CDR3 extends over 13 amino acids. V dropped 1 base and J dropped 3 bases, with 7 bases sitting between them. CDR1 is SGHKS and CDR2 is YYEKEE in the germline V gene (reference sequence). The DNA of the CDR3 is TGTGCCAGCAGCTTGCATGCGGACACTGAAGCTTTCTTT. It codes for CASSLHADTEAFF.

The V and J genes are TRBV12-3 or TRBV12-4 and TRBJ2-5, with a tentative D call TRBD1 (5 bases). The V end was cut by 5 bases, the J end by 2 bases, with 9 bases between. The CDR3 totals 13 residues. The DNA for the CDR3 is TGTGCCAGCAGTGACAGTGTGCAAGAGACCCAGTACTTC. It codes for CASSDSVQETQYF.

This clone was seen a few times. The chain carries TRBV5-1 and TRBJ2-7; D is possibly TRBD2 (5 bases). Deletions cut 0 bases from V and 5 bases from J, with 18 bases between. Germline CDR1 is SGHRS and CDR2 is YFSETQ. This CDR3 has 16 amino acids. CDR3 DNA sequence: TGCGCCAGCAGCTTGGAACCAGGCGGGCTGAAGGACGAGCAGTACGTC. As protein: CASSLEPGGLKDEQYV.

The genes are TRBV27 and TRBJ2-5; 7 bases map to TRBD1. CDR3 length: 15 residues. Germline values: CDR1 MNHEY, CDR2 SMNVEV (reference sequence). Trimming removed 6 bases from V and 1 base from J; junction bases left unmatched: 8. The CDR3 protein is CASRIIGTAQETQYF. The CDR3 DNA is TGTGCCAGCAGGATTATCGGGACAGCCCAAGAGACCCAGTACTTC.

The gene calls are TRBV5-1 and TRBJ2-5; 7 positions agree with TRBD1. After removal of 0 bases from V and 3 bases from J, the junction contained 5 bases not matched to a gene. CDR1 is SGHRS, CDR2 YFSETQ, per germline. The CDR3 contains 15 residues. The CDR3 DNA is TGCGCCAGCAGCTTGGCCGGGACAGTGGAAGAGACCCAGTACTTC. It codes for CASSLAGTVEETQYF. Full variable domain (rest looked up from reference TRBV5-1 and TRBJ2-5): KAGVTQTPRYLIKTRGQQVTLSCSPISGHRSVSWYQQTPGQGLQFLFEYFSETQRNKGNFPGRFSGRQFSNSRSEMNVSTLELGDSALYLCASSLAGTVEETQYFGPGTRLLVL.

This sequence joins TRBV5-1 and TRBJ2-5, with a tentative D call TRBD1 (6 bases). CDR3 length: 14 residues. CDR1 is SGHRS and CDR2 is YFSETQ in the germline V gene. V was pared by 4 bases and J by 2 bases, with 12 bases between. CDR3 sequence reads: CASSPGTSQETQYF. CDR3 coding DNA: TGCGCCAGCAGCCCGGGGACATCTCAAGAGACCCAGTACTTC.

The sample holds one count of this clone. The chain links TRBV6-4 to TRBJ2-3; no clear D. V was cut by 2 bases and J by 1 base, with 4 bases left in between. Looked up from germline, CDR1 is MRHNA and CDR2 is SNTAGT. The CDR3 consists of 13 residues. The CDR3 spells CASSDTGTDTQYF. Here the CDR3 DNA reads TGTGCCAGCAGTGACACAGGCACAGATACGCAGTATTTT.

The chain joins TRBV9 to TRBJ2-3; D gene ambiguous. Germline V gene sequence: CDR1 SGDLS, CDR2 YYNGEE. The CDR3 is 13 residues long. Trimming shortened V by 6 bases and J by 2 bases, and 10 bases separated the two germline ends. The CDR3 reads CASTLSPTDTQYF. CDR3 bases: TGTGCCAGCACCCTCAGTCCCACAGATACGCAGTATTTT.

The chain has TRBV7-2 and TRBJ2-5; no definite D call. The CDR3 length is 12 residues. V lost 5 bases and J lost 5, with 9 bases in between. Germline lookup yields CDR1 SGHTA and CDR2 FQGNSA. The CDR3 DNA sequence: TGTGCCAGCAGCACGAGTGGGGAGACCCAGTACTTC. It encodes CASSTSGETQYF.

The J gene is TRBJ2-1, the V gene TRBV5-8, with TRBD2 matching 10 bases. Germline V gene sequence: CDR1 SGHTS, CDR2 YDEGEE. This CDR3 region has 19 residues. Trimming took 7 bases from V and 0 from J; bases not matched to a gene: 16. The CDR3: CASPNSPSGGVSSYNEQFF. The CDR3 DNA reads as TGTGCCAGCCCCAATTCCCCCAGCGGGGGGGTGAGCTCCTACAATGAGCAGTTCTTC. Based on the CDR3 plus reference TRBV5-8 and TRBJ2-1, the full variable domain is EAGVTQSPTHLIKTRGQQATLRCSPISGHTSVYWYQQALGLGLQFLLWYDEGEERNRGNFPPRFSGRQFPNYSSELNVNALELEDSALYLCASPNSPSGGVSSYNEQFFGPGTRLTVL.

The chain couples TRBV9 to TRBJ1-5; no firm D call. The CDR3 loop spans 15 amino acids. Between the trimmed V and J ends, which lost 0 bases and 2 bases, there was a span of 9 bases. Germline V gene sequence: CDR1 SGDLS, CDR2 YYNGEE. CDR3 bases: TGTGCCAGCAGCGTAGGTGCGGGAGGCAATCAGCCCCAGCATTTT. Protein sequence: CASSVGAGGNQPQHF. The full variable domain, its missing parts supplied by reference TRBV9 and TRBJ1-5, is DSGVTQTPKHLITATGQRVTLRCSPRSGDLSVYWYQQSLDQGLQFLIQYYNGEERAKGNILERFSAQQFPDLHSELNLSSLELGDSALYFCASSVGAGGNQPQHFGDGTRLSIL.

The J gene is TRBJ2-5, the V gene TRBV24-1; 11 bases are shared with TRBD2. The CDR3 covers 15 residues. From germline, CDR1 is KGHDR and CDR2 SFDVKD. Trimming at V came to 5 bases and at J to 3 bases, leaving 4 bases not matched to a gene. The CDR3 sequence is CATSGGGLAEETQYF. CDR3 coding DNA: TGTGCCACCAGTGGGGGGGGACTAGCGGAAGAGACCCAGTACTTC.

V usage is TRBV19 and J usage is TRBJ1-1, with D possibly matching TRBD1 (5 bases). The CDR3 totals 13 residues. Germline V lookup: CDR1 LNHDA, CDR2 SQIVND (reference sequence). V was clipped by 7 bases and J by 6 bases, with 15 bases between them. CDR3 in amino acids: CASTVLGVPEAFF. In DNA, the CDR3 is TGTGCCAGTACCGTTCTGGGGGTCCCTGAAGCTTTCTTT.

The CDR3 DNA reads as TGTGCTTCCCGATGGGGCACTGAAGCTTTCTTT. This encodes CASRWGTEAFF. This chain connects TRBV6-5 to TRBJ1-1, with unresolved D. Germline CDR1 reads MNHEY; CDR2 reads SVGAGI. The CDR3 length is 11 residues.

V and J are TRBV7-2 and TRBJ1-6, with D hard to call. The CDR3 runs to 15 residues. Germline values: CDR1 SGHTA, CDR2 FQGNSA. V shed 4 bases and J shed 7 bases, with 14 bases lying between them. DNA of the CDR3: TGTGCCAGCAGCTCGTCCATCCCTGAAAATTCACCCCTCCACTTT. This translates into CASSSSIPENSPLHF. Combining the CDR3 with reference TRBV7-2 and TRBJ1-6 gives the whole variable domain GAGVSQSPSNKVTEKGKDVELRCDPISGHTALYWYRQSLGQGLEFLIYFQGNSAPDKSGLPSDRFSAERTGGSVSTLTIQRTQQEDSAVYLCASSSSIPENSPLHFGNGTRLTVT.

This clone was counted between two and nine times. V gene TRBV30 combines with J gene TRBJ1-2, with TRBD1 matching 7 bases. CDR3 length: 14 amino acids. Germline CDR1 and CDR2: GTSNPN and SVGIG (reference sequence). Unmatched junction bases numbered 8, after V lost 3 bases and J lost 4 bases. The DNA for the CDR3 is TGTGCCTGGAGCTCGGGAGGGGACAGCTATGGCTACACCTTC. This gives the protein CAWSSGGDSYGYTF. Drawing the rest from reference TRBV30 and TRBJ1-2, the complete variable domain is SQTIHQWPATLVQPVGSPLSLECTVEGTSNPNLYWYRQAAGRGLQLLFYSVGIGQISSEVPQNLSASRPQDRQFILSSKKLLLSDSGFYLCAWSSGGDSYGYTFGSGTRLTVV.

The chain couples TRBV4-3 to TRBJ1-1; TRBD1 is a possible D gene (5 bases). Looked up from germline, CDR1 is LGHNA and CDR2 is YSLEER. With 4 bases removed from V and 7 bases from J, the gap between germline ends came to 13 bases. The CDR3 has 13 amino acids. The CDR3 spells CASSRGQGDEAFF. The CDR3, as DNA: TGCGCCAGCAGCCGCGGTCAGGGAGATGAAGCTTTCTTT.

The J gene is TRBJ2-3, the V gene TRBV7-2; D gene ambiguous. V was trimmed by 5 bases and J by 3 bases, leaving 9 bases between them. The CDR3 covers 13 residues. Germline CDR1 is SGHTA and CDR2 is FQGNSA. CDR3: CASSPPATDTQYF. The CDR3 DNA reads TGTGCCAGCAGCCCTCCGGCTACAGATACGCAGTATTTT.

In this sample, this clone turned up a few times. The J gene is TRBJ2-2, the V gene TRBV4-3, with 7 bases identical to TRBD1. The CDR3 has 16 residues. The V segment lost 0 bases and the J segment 7 bases; nucleotides outside the gene matches: 8. Germline V lookup: CDR1 LGHNA, CDR2 YSLEER. The CDR3: CASSQDLRGRGGELFF. CDR3 coding DNA: TGCGCCAGCAGCCAAGATCTTAGGGGGCGCGGCGGGGAGCTGTTTTTT.

The chain uses TRBV9 and TRBJ1-2, with unresolved D. Germline CDR1 and CDR2: SGDLS and YYNGEE. Trimming shortened V by 4 bases and J by 8 bases, and 15 bases separated the two germline ends. The CDR3 length is 13 residues. CDR3 region: CASSPSLEGGYTF. Here the CDR3 DNA reads TGTGCCAGCAGCCCGTCATTAGAAGGGGGCTACACCTTC.

V and J are TRBV7-9 and TRBJ1-3; D call uncertain. CDR1 is SEHNR and CDR2 is FQNEAQ in the germline V gene (reference sequence). The length of the CDR3 is 15 residues. The ends were cut back, 3 bases at V and 0 bases at J, with 9 bases in the middle. CDR3 coding DNA: TGTGCCAGCAGCTTTCGGCCACTCTCTGGAAACACCATATATTTT. It yields the protein CASSFRPLSGNTIYF.

This chain uses TRBV30 with TRBJ2-3; TRBD2 matches 16 bases. With V trimmed by 8 bases and J by 2 bases, 4 bases remained unmatched. This CDR3 spans 15 amino acids. Germline V gene data show CDR1 as GTSNPN and CDR2 as SVGIG (reference sequence). CDR3 DNA: TGTGCCCTTGGGACTAGCGGGGGGGTCACAGATACGCAGTATTTT. Its protein is CALGTSGGVTDTQYF.